These 32 T cell receptor beta chains came from one sample sequenced in a study of blood T cell repertoires in COVID-19 (dated by TCRdb to about 2020). Libraries were prepared through the immunoSEQ multiplex PCR assay. This immuneACCESS table, as held by TCRdb, lists in-frame sequences with V and J called but not all clones. Of the missing ones, under half trace to an unresolved V gene in checked studies; the others have no known cause. The sample table shows over 100,000 clones, and roughly 86% are seen once. 3% of the sample comes from the top ten. The specimen was peripheral blood. Receptors were obtained from a man in his fifties or sixties with active or convalescent COVID-19.

The chain couples TRBV7-9 to TRBJ2-7; 9 bases are a match to TRBD2. Germline trimming cut 5 bases from V and 4 bases from J; bases unmatched to any gene: 6. CDR1 and CDR2 from the germline V gene are SEHNR and FQNEAQ (reference sequence). The CDR3 loop spans 14 amino acids. CDR3 loop: CASSPGLAEYEQYV. Here the CDR3 DNA reads TGTGCCAGCAGCCCGGGACTAGCCGAGTACGAGCAGTACGTC.

This clone has only one observation. The chain couples TRBV5-6 to TRBJ2-7; D is undetermined. V was trimmed by 0 bases and J by 4 bases, leaving 8 bases between them. CDR1 is SGHDT and CDR2 is YYEEEE in the germline V gene. CDR3 length: 13 amino acids. This CDR3 reads CASSLGTGYEQYF. CDR3 nucleotide sequence: TGTGCCAGCAGCTTGGGTACGGGTTACGAGCAGTACTTC.

V is TRBV5-1 and J is TRBJ2-7, with TRBD2 as a possible D gene (6 bases). Trimming took 4 bases from V and 7 from J, leaving 15 bases between them. Germline V gene lookup returns CDR1 SGHRS and CDR2 YFSETQ. This CDR3 has 13 amino acids. CDR3 residues: CASSPAGLGEQYV. The CDR3 coding sequence is TGCGCCAGCAGCCCCGCGGGGCTGGGGGAGCAGTACGTC.

This chain uses TRBV10-1 with TRBJ2-7, with D possibly being TRBD1 (5 bases). Germline V gives CDR1 WNHNN, CDR2 SYGVQD (reference sequence). There are 13 residues in the CDR3. Trimming pared 6 bases from V and 3 bases from J, leaving 12 bases between. The CDR3 reads CASSPDRSYEQYV. The CDR3 DNA is TGCGCCAGCAGCCCAGACAGAAGCTACGAGCAGTACGTC.

V gene TRBV24-1 combines with J gene TRBJ1-5; perhaps TRBD1 as D (6 bases). The germline gives CDR1 KGHDR, CDR2 SFDVKD. The CDR3 spans 14 residues. Trimming cost V 5 bases and J 6 bases, with 13 bases left between them. This chain's CDR3 is CATSAGVIGQPQHF. The CDR3, as DNA: TGTGCCACCAGTGCAGGGGTGATAGGTCAGCCCCAGCATTTT.

This rearrangement joins TRBV10-1 to TRBJ2-2; 7 bases align to TRBD1. Germline CDR1 WNHNN, CDR2 SYGVQD (reference sequence). The CDR3 consists of 15 residues. Unmatched junction bases numbered 7, after V lost 3 bases and J lost 6 bases. In DNA, the CDR3 is TGCGCCAGCAGTGATTTAAACAGGGGTGCCGGGGAGCTGTTTTTT. It is translated as CASSDLNRGAGELFF.

Points on this clone: At one boundary the junction diverges from the germline segment, which might be a read error. DNA of the CDR3: TGTGCTAGCGGTTCGACAGGGGATAGCTACACCTTC. Translated, it gives CASGSTGDSYTF. The V call is TRBV12-5, the J call TRBJ1-2, with 8 bases aligning to TRBD1. CDR3 length: 12 amino acids. CDR1 and CDR2 from the germline V gene are LGHNT and FRNRAP.

This chain uses TRBV28 with TRBJ2-7; 7 nucleotides align to TRBD1. The junction had 9 bases not matched to a gene; V was cut back by 4 bases and J by 0 bases. The CDR3 extends over 16 amino acids. Germline loops: CDR1 MDHEN, CDR2 SYDVKM. The CDR3 loop is CASSYGTARSSYEQYF. The DNA for the CDR3 is TGTGCCAGCAGTTACGGGACAGCTAGAAGCTCCTACGAGCAGTACTTC.

This clone was observed once. The V call is TRBV10-3, the J call TRBJ1-1; 7 bases match TRBD1. Germline V gene sequence: CDR1 ENHRY, CDR2 SYGVKD. V lost 4 bases and J lost 5; bases outside the gene matches: 4. The CDR3 is 13 residues long. This chain's CDR3 is CAISAGGITEAFF. CDR3 coding DNA: TGTGCCATCAGTGCAGGGGGGATTACTGAAGCTTTCTTT.

The chain couples TRBV6-5 to TRBJ1-1, with D unclear. The CDR3 sequence is 13 residues long. Trimming removed 4 bases from V and 5 bases from J, with 11 bases in between. Germline V gives CDR1 MNHEY, CDR2 SVGAGI. As DNA, the CDR3 is TGTGCCAGCAGTTCTTTAGGGAGGACTGAAGCTTTCTTT. It codes for CASSSLGRTEAFF.

The CDR3 sequence is CASSAQGAPNEKLFF. CDR3 bases: TGTGCCAGCAGCGCACAGGGGGCGCCTAATGAAAAACTGTTTTTT. J is TRBJ1-4 and V is TRBV5-5; 9 bases are shared with TRBD1. This CDR3 has 15 amino acids. In germline, CDR1 is SGHKS, CDR2 YYEKEE (reference sequence). The ends lost 4 bases at V and 3 bases at J; junction bases unmatched: 4.

The chain is built from TRBV18 and TRBJ2-5, with D unresolved. V dropped 1 base and J dropped 2 bases, with 11 bases sitting between them. CDR1 is KGHSH and CDR2 is LQKENI in the germline V gene. The CDR3 is 15 residues long. In DNA, the CDR3 is TGTGCCAGCTCACCACTAGGCCCGGAGCAAGAGACCCAGTACTTC. Translation: CASSPLGPEQETQYF.

The CDR3 nucleotides are TGTGCCAGCAGTGAAGCGCTTAGCGGGGGCACAGATACGCAGTATTTT. Its protein is CASSEALSGGTDTQYF. The J gene is TRBJ2-3, the V gene TRBV6-1; 8 bases align to TRBD2. The CDR3 is 16 residues long. The germline gives CDR1 MNHNS, CDR2 SASEGT. The ends lost 0 bases at V and 1 base at J; junction bases unmatched: 3.

This rearrangement joins TRBV6-1 to TRBJ1-4, with a possible D match to TRBD1 (5 bases). From germline, CDR1 is MNHNS and CDR2 SASEGT. The CDR3 extends over 15 amino acids. Trimming pared 1 base from V and 7 bases from J, leaving 13 bases between. CDR3: CASSEGGGVSEKLFF. The CDR3 DNA follows: TGTGCCAGCAGTGAAGGGGGGGGAGTCAGTGAAAAACTGTTTTTT.

The rearrangement uses TRBV2 and TRBJ2-6, with TRBD2 matching over 7 bases. V dropped 3 bases and J dropped 3; count of bases not matched to a gene: 8. The germline V gene has CDR1 SNHLY and CDR2 FYNNEI. The CDR3 length is 17 residues. The CDR3 DNA is TGTGCCAGCAGTGACTCTTCGGGGGGTTTTGGGGCCAACGTCCTGACTTTC. Residues: CASSDSSGGFGANVLTF.

V gene TRBV11-2 combines with J gene TRBJ1-2; 8 nucleotides line up with TRBD1. CDR1 and CDR2 from the germline V gene are SGHAT and FQNNGV. CDR3 length equals 17 residues. The J segment lost 8 bases and the V segment lost 5 bases, leaving 19 bases of the junction unmatched. In DNA, the CDR3 is TGTGCCAGCAGCCCGCTCCGGGACAGGCCCTTGGGGGGGGGCTACACCTTC. Amino acids: CASSPLRDRPLGGGYTF.

V usage is TRBV23-1 and J usage is TRBJ2-1, with a possible D match to TRBD1 (5 bases). Being an ORF, TRBV23-1 has a function that is uncertain. V was shortened by 2 bases and J by 4 bases, with 12 bases between the two germline ends. This CDR3 spans 15 amino acids. In DNA, the CDR3 is TGCGCCAGCAGTCAACAAGACAGTGGTTACAATGAGCAGTTCTTC. Translated, it gives CASSQQDSGYNEQFF.

The gene calls are TRBV11-2 and TRBJ2-2; weak D call: TRBD1 (5 bases). The CDR3 sequence is 14 residues long. V was pared by 7 bases and J by 2 bases, with 11 bases between. In germline, CDR1 is SGHAT, CDR2 FQNNGV. In DNA, the CDR3 is TGTGCCAGCAAGAAGGGGTCTAACACCGGGGAGCTGTTTTTT. Protein sequence: CASKKGSNTGELFF.

This sequence joins TRBV7-9 and TRBJ1-6, with TRBD1 matching 8 bases. Germline-derived CDR1 and CDR2 are SEHNR and FQNEAQ (reference sequence). The CDR3 consists of 16 residues. The V gene end was trimmed by 0 bases and the J gene end by 8 bases; junction bases not matched to a gene: 6. The CDR3: CASSLAGQGGYSPLHF. In DNA, the CDR3 is TGTGCCAGCAGCTTAGCCGGACAGGGAGGGTATTCACCCCTCCACTTT.

J is TRBJ2-5 and V is TRBV19, with TRBD1 as a possible D gene (6 bases). CDR1 is LNHDA, CDR2 SQIVND, per germline (reference sequence). With 4 bases removed from V and 1 base from J, the gap between germline ends came to 16 bases. This CDR3 spans 16 amino acids. DNA of the CDR3: TGTGCCAGTAGTAGAGGGACCGGGACACCCCAAGAGACCCAGTACTTC. Protein: CASSRGTGTPQETQYF.

The rearrangement joins TRBV2 to TRBJ2-7; D may be TRBD1 (5 bases). The ends were cut back, 2 bases at V and 6 bases at J, with 8 bases in the middle. This CDR3 has 12 residues. The germline V gene has CDR1 SNHLY and CDR2 FYNNEI. The CDR3 reads CASSESGPEQYV. The CDR3 bases are TGTGCCAGCAGTGAATCAGGGCCCGAGCAGTACGTC.

J is TRBJ1-1 and V is TRBV5-1; 8 bases are shared with TRBD1. Trimming removed 6 bases from V and 5 bases from J; junction bases left unmatched: 18. Germline CDR1 reads SGHRS; CDR2 reads YFSETQ. The CDR3 length is 17 residues. CDR3 in amino acids: CASTSDRGGSLWTEAFF. Here the CDR3 DNA reads TGCGCCAGCACCTCCGACAGGGGAGGGAGTTTATGGACTGAAGCTTTCTTT. Drawing the rest from reference TRBV5-1 and TRBJ1-1, the complete variable domain is KAGVTQTPRYLIKTRGQQVTLSCSPISGHRSVSWYQQTPGQGLQFLFEYFSETQRNKGNFPGRFSGRQFSNSRSEMNVSTLELGDSALYLCASTSDRGGSLWTEAFFGQGTRLTVV.

The chain recombines TRBV10-3 with TRBJ2-7, with 8 bases aligning to TRBD1. Germline V gives CDR1 ENHRY, CDR2 SYGVKD. The V gene end was trimmed by 2 bases and the J gene end by 3 bases; junction bases not matched to a gene: 0. The CDR3 consists of 13 residues. CDR3 amino acids: CAISEGQGYEQYV. The CDR3 DNA reads as TGTGCCATCAGTGAGGGACAGGGCTACGAGCAGTACGTC.

The chain recombines TRBV7-2 with TRBJ2-3; D gene ambiguous. The germline V gene has CDR1 SGHTA and CDR2 FQGNSA. The length of the CDR3 is 13 residues. V was pared by 1 base and J by 8 bases, with 10 bases between. CDR3 sequence reads: CASSLGADRTQYF. The CDR3 bases are TGTGCCAGCAGCTTAGGTGCGGATCGTACGCAGTATTTT.

The V and J genes are TRBV5-5 and TRBJ2-3; tentative D call: TRBD1 (5 bases). Germline values: CDR1 SGHKS, CDR2 YYEKEE (reference sequence). Deletions cut 0 bases from V and 3 bases from J, with 14 bases between. CDR3 length equals 16 residues. In nucleotides, the CDR3 is TGTGCCAGCAGCTTGGAGGGCAGGGTCGGTACAGATACGCAGTATTTT. Amino acids: CASSLEGRVGTDTQYF.

This sequence joins TRBV20-1 and TRBJ1-1; TRBD1 agrees at 8 bases. The J segment lost 4 bases and the V segment lost 3 bases, leaving 10 bases of the junction unmatched. The germline V gene encodes CDR1 DFQATT and CDR2 SNEGSKA (reference sequence). This CDR3 region has 15 residues. CDR3 in amino acids: CSASGDDRGGTEAFF. Here the CDR3 DNA reads TGCAGTGCTAGTGGGGACGACAGGGGAGGCACTGAAGCTTTCTTT.

The rearrangement links TRBV3-1 (or the pseudogene TRBV3-2) to TRBJ1-2, with 7 bases identical to TRBD1. CDR3 size: 15 residues. Germline V lookup: CDR1 LGHDT, CDR2 YNNKEL (reference sequence). V lost 3 bases, J lost 2 bases, and 6 bases stayed unmatched. DNA of the CDR3: TGTGCCAGCAGCCATGCGGACAGGAAGAACTATGGCTACACCTTC. Protein product: CASSHADRKNYGYTF.

Only a few counts were recorded for this clone. V gene TRBV27 combines with J gene TRBJ2-7; unclear D gene. CDR1 and CDR2 from the germline V gene are MNHEY and SMNVEV (reference sequence). Between the trimmed V and J ends, which lost 5 bases and 7 bases, there was a span of 6 bases. The CDR3 length is 10 residues. The chain's CDR3 is CASSAREQYV. The CDR3, as DNA: TGTGCCAGCAGTGCGCGAGAGCAGTACGTC.

This chain uses TRBV7-9 with TRBJ2-6, with 8 bases matching TRBD1. V dropped 4 bases and J dropped 0; count of bases not matched to a gene: 5. Germline CDR1 is SEHNR and CDR2 is FQNEAQ (reference sequence). CDR3 length equals 17 residues. CDR3 DNA: TGTGCCAGCAGCTCCGGGACAGGAGCCTCTGGGGCCAACGTCCTGACTTTC. It codes for CASSSGTGASGANVLTF.

The chain couples TRBV4-1 to TRBJ2-5, with D possibly being TRBD2 (7 bases). The germline gives CDR1 MGHRA, CDR2 YSYEKL. CDR3 length: 18 residues. The V and J ends lost 7 bases and 5 bases respectively, with 29 bases between them. The CDR3 coding sequence is TGCGCCAGCACCTCAGAGGGGGAGGGAAGGTCCTCGCGCGAGACCCAGTACTTC. Protein product: CASTSEGEGRSSRETQYF.

V usage is TRBV28 and J usage is TRBJ1-1, with a possible D match to TRBD1 (5 bases). Looked up from germline, CDR1 is MDHEN and CDR2 is SYDVKM. Trimming shortened V by 3 bases and J by 4 bases, and 9 bases separated the two germline ends. CDR3 size: 13 residues. CDR3 sequence reads: CASSLAGPTEAFF. The CDR3 region has the DNA TGTGCCAGCAGTTTGGCAGGGCCCACTGAAGCTTTCTTT.

The V and J genes are TRBV4-3 and TRBJ1-4; 7 nucleotides agree with TRBD1. The V gene's germline CDR1 is LGHNA and CDR2 YSLEER. The CDR3 runs to 15 residues. Trimming removed 4 bases from V and 4 bases from J; junction bases left unmatched: 6. CDR3 bases: TGCGCCAGCAGCCCAGGGGGGACATTTAATGAAAAACTGTTTTTT. Protein sequence: CASSPGGTFNEKLFF.